The clone carrying this T cell receptor (beta chain) was counted only a few times. The sample is drawn from a study of blood T cells in healthy people across ages. Through a sample-barcoded 5' primer and a J-beta primer mix, a second PCR was run for about 6 to 11 cycles. TCRdb reprocessed the 5' RACE reads with MiXCR, giving one entry per CDR3 protein. The data hold 1.5 million to 2 million distinct CDR3 sequences, with 28% observed a single time. Germline V lookup: CDR1 SQVTM, CDR2 ANQGSEA. This CDR3 contains 13 residues. Trimming stripped 7 bases from V and 2 bases from J, with 13 bases between. Sequencing used blood. The V call is TRBV29-1, the J call TRBJ2-3, with D maybe TRBD1 (6 bases). This receptor was obtained from a woman younger than 45 in good health. As DNA, the CDR3 is TGCAGCGCCAGGACAGTCCTCACAGATACGCAGTATTTT. Its translation is CSARTVLTDTQYF.